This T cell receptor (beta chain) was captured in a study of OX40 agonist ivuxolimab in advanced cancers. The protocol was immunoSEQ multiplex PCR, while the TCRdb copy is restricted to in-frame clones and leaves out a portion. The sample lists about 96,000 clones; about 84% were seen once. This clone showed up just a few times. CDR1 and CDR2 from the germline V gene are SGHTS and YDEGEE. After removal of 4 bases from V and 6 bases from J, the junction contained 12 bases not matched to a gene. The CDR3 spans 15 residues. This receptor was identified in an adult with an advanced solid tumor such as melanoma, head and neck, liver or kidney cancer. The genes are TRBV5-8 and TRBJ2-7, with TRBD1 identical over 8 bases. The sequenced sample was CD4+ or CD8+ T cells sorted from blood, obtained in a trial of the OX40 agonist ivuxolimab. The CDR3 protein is CASSPRWTGLGEQYF. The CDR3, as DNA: TGTGCCAGCAGCCCCCGCTGGACAGGGTTAGGCGAGCAGTACTTC.